This TCR beta chain was sequenced during a study of control samples from healthy donors and cancer patients. Germline-derived CDR1 and CDR2 are SGHVS and FQNEAQ. The germline V and J ends were trimmed by 7 bases and 5 bases, with 14 bases remaining between them. This CDR3 has 13 amino acids. TCRdb's table, derived via immunoSEQ multiplex PCR, lists solely in-frame clones and lacks some. In the table there are about 73,000 clones, roughly 91% of which are singletons. The chain recombines TRBV7-8 with TRBJ2-5; D is ambiguous. Sequencing was done on a sample of PBMCs. This receptor was obtained from a man aged 55 to 69 with lung cancer. The CDR3 DNA is TGTGCCAGCACCCCCCATCCCGGGGAGACCCAGTACTTC. It codes for CASTPHPGETQYF.